Listed below are T cell receptor beta chains from one sample, sequenced in a study of cytomegalovirus exposure and HLA in healthy donors. TCRdb's copy holds only in-frame clones and misses some; the assay was immunoSEQ multiplex PCR. The sample lists 180,000 or so clones; approximately 85% were seen once. The specimen was PBMCs. These receptors came from a man younger than 35 in good health and CMV-seropositive. Each CDR3 is given with its conserved first and last residue. D genes are given only for firm matches. Where a row states a size, it is once, few, many or the class of an expanded clone; other rows omit it.

J gene	clone size	V gene	D gene	CDR3 DNA	CDR3 protein
TRBJ2-7	-	TRBV4-1	-	TGCGCCAGCAGCCAAGGGCCACAGGGGAGGTACGAGCAGTACTTC	CASSQGPQGRYEQYF
TRBJ2-1	-	TRBV19	-	TGTGCCAGTAGTGGAGACAGTATCGGCAATGAGCAGTTCTTC	CASSGDSIGNEQFF
TRBJ1-2	few	TRBV6-1	-	TGTGCCAGCAGACGATCAGGGGATCGGGGCTACACCTTC	CASRRSGDRGYTF
TRBJ1-1	few	TRBV19	-	TGTGCCAGTAGTATCGACACTTTCACTGAAGCTTTCTTT	CASSIDTFTEAFF
TRBJ1-4	few	TRBV6-5	TRBD1	TGTGCCAGCAGTTACCTCGTGGGACAGGGTCAAAAACTGTTTTTT	CASSYLVGQGQKLFF
TRBJ1-1	-	TRBV14	TRBD1	TGTGCCAGCAGTACCCTCCAGGGGGAAATTTTGAACACTGAAGCTTTCTTT	CASSTLQGEILNTEAFF
TRBJ1-1	-	TRBV14	-	TGTGCCAGCAGCGAACGGGCACCTACTGGCACAGGCTTT	CASSERAPTGTGF
TRBJ2-7	-	TRBV5-1	-	TGCGCCAGCAGCTTGGTCGAAGCGCTCAACGAGCAGTACTTC	CASSLVEALNEQYF
TRBJ1-2	-	TRBV5-4	TRBD1	TGTGCCAGCAGCTTAGCAGGGGGCCCCTATGGCTACACCTTC	CASSLAGGPYGYTF
TRBJ2-7	-	TRBV5-1	TRBD2	TGCGCCAGCAGCTTGGCCAATATCCCTAGCGGGGGCTACGAGCAGTACTTC	CASSLANIPSGGYEQYF
TRBJ2-7	-	TRBV4-3	-	TGCGCCAGCAGCCAAGAATACGGGTACGAGCAGTACTTC	CASSQEYGYEQYF
TRBJ1-2	once	TRBV5-1	-	TGCGCCAGCAGCTTGGTAAAGGAGGCTCGGAGCTATGGCTACACCTTC	CASSLVKEARSYGYTF
TRBJ2-2	-	TRBV9	-	TGTGCCAGCAGCGAGCAGCCGAGGACCGGGGAGCTGTTTTTT	CASSEQPRTGELFF
TRBJ2-7	few	TRBV18	TRBD2	TGTGCCAGCTCACCCGGGACTACCTCAGCCTACGAGCAGTACTTC	CASSPGTTSAYEQYF
TRBJ2-1	-	TRBV27	TRBD1	TGTGCCAGCAGTACCCGACAGGGGGCAGGAAATGAGCAGTTCTTC	CASSTRQGAGNEQFF
TRBJ2-2	-	TRBV5-6	TRBD1	TGTGCCAGCAGCGACTCCGGGACAGGGGGCACCGGGGAGCTGTTTTTT	CASSDSGTGGTGELFF
TRBJ1-2	-	TRBV6-5	-	TGTGCCAGCAGCCCGGACGGGGGGTATGGCTACACCTTC	CASSPDGGYGYTF
TRBJ1-2	-	TRBV11-2	-	TGTGCCAGCAGCTTAACTACGGACAGAACCTACACCTTC	CASSLTTDRTYTF
TRBJ2-7	-	TRBV27	TRBD1	TGTGCCAGCAGTTTATCATCGGGACAGCTCTACGAGCAGTACTTC	CASSLSSGQLYEQYF
TRBJ2-3	-	TRBV6-6	-	TGTGCCAGCAGCCCCTGGCGGGCCGGGCCCGATACGCAGTATTTT	CASSPWRAGPDTQYF
TRBJ2-7	-	TRBV7-6	-	TGTGCCAGCAGCTTATTTGAGACCTACGAGCAGTACTTC	CASSLFETYEQYF
TRBJ1-5	-	TRBV19	TRBD1	TGTGCCAGTAGTATTGGTACAGGGGGCATTGGGAGCAATCAGCCCCAGCATTTT	CASSIGTGGIGSNQPQHF
TRBJ1-5	-	TRBV12-5	-	TGTGCTAGTGGTTTGTTCCGTCAGCCCCAGCATTTT	CASGLFRQPQHF
TRBJ1-1	once	TRBV7-8	TRBD1	TGTGCCAGCAGCCCCGAACAGAGGGGGCAAGCTTTCTTT	CASSPEQRGQAFF
TRBJ2-5	-	TRBV5-1	TRBD2	TGCGCCAGCAGAACGGGGGGAGAAGAGACCCAGTACTTC	CASRTGGEETQYF
TRBJ2-3	few	TRBV6-1	-	TGTGCCATCCCAGGGACATCCTCGGGTACGCAGTATTTT	CAIPGTSSGTQYF
TRBJ2-7	-	TRBV7-6	TRBD2	TGTGCCAGCAGCAGGACTAGCGAGAACTACGAGCAGTACTTC	CASSRTSENYEQYF
TRBJ2-7	-	TRBV7-9	TRBD1	TGTGCCAGCAGCTCCGGGACAGGGGTCTCCTACGAGCAGTACTTC	CASSSGTGVSYEQYF
TRBJ2-1	-	TRBV11-2	-	TGTGCCAGCAGCTTCCTATCTATCTCGGCTAGCGCCTACAATGAGCAGTTCTTC	CASSFLSISASAYNEQFF
TRBJ2-5	-	TRBV5-1	TRBD2	TGCGCCAGCAGCTTGGCCGGGGGGGAGACCCAGTACTTC	CASSLAGGETQYF
TRBJ2-2	-	TRBV9	-	TGTGCCAGCAGCGTAGCCCCTTATGGAGGCAACACCGGGGAGCTGTTTTTT	CASSVAPYGGNTGELFF
TRBJ1-6	-	TRBV11-2	-	TGTGCCAGCAGCCGCGCACGACATCCATATAATTCACCCCTCCACTTT	CASSRARHPYNSPLHF
TRBJ1-2	-	TRBV4-3	-	TGCGCCAGCAGCCAAGTAGAGAACTATGGCTACACCTTC	CASSQVENYGYTF
TRBJ2-5	-	TRBV6-6	TRBD2	TGTGCCAGTCAGGGGACTAGCGGGGGGCAAGAGACCCAGTACTTC	CASQGTSGGQETQYF
TRBJ2-2	once	TRBV12-5	-	TGTGCTAGTGGTTTGGTAGCTCGGGAGCTGTTTTTT	CASGLVARELFF
TRBJ1-2	-	TRBV5-1	TRBD1	TGCGCCAGCAGCTGGGGACAGGGCGATGGCTACACCTTC	CASSWGQGDGYTF
TRBJ2-5	once	TRBV7-6	-	TGTGCCAGCAGCCCCCATCTGGAGGAGACCCAGTACTTC	CASSPHLEETQYF